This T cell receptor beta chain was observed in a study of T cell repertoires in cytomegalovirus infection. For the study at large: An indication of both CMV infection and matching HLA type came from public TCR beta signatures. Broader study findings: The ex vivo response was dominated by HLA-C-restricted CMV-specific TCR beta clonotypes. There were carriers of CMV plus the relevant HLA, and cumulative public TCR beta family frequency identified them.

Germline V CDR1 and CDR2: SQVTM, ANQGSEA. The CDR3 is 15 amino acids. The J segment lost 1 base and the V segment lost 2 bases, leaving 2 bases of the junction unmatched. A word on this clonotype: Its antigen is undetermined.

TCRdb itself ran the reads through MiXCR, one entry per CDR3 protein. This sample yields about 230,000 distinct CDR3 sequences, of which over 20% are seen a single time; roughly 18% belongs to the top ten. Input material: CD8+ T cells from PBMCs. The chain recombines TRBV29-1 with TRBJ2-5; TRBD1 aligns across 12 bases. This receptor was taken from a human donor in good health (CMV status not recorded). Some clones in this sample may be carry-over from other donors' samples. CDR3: CSVEPGQGAQETQYF. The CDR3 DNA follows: TGCAGCGTTGAACCGGGACAGGGGGCCCAAGAGACCCAGTACTTC.